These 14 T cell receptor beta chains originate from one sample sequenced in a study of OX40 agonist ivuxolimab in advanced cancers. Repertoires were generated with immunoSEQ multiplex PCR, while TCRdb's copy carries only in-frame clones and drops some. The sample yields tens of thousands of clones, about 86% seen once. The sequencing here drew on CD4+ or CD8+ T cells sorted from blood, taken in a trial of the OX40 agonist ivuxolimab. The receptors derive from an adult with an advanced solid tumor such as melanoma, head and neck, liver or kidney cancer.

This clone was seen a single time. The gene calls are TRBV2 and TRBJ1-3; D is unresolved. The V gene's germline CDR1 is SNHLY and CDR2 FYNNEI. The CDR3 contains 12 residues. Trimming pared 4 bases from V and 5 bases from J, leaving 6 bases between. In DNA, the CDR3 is TGTGCCAGCAGTGCCTGGCGAAACACCATATATTTT. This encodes CASSAWRNTIYF.

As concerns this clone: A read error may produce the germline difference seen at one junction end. CDR3 in DNA: TGTGCCAGCTCATCACCCGGAACAACAGGGTTGGACTATGGCTACACCTTC. Residues: CASSSPGTTGLDYGYTF. The chain is built from TRBV18 and TRBJ1-2, with a weak D call TRBD1 (6 bases). The length of the CDR3 is 17 residues. Germline loops: CDR1 KGHSH, CDR2 LQKENI.

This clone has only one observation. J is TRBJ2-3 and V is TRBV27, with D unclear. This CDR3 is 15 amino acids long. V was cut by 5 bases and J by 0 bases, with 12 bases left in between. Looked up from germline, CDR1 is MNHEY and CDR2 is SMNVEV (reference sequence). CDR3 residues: CASSPQTRSTDTQYF. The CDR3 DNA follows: TGTGCCAGCAGTCCCCAGACAAGGAGCACAGATACGCAGTATTTT.

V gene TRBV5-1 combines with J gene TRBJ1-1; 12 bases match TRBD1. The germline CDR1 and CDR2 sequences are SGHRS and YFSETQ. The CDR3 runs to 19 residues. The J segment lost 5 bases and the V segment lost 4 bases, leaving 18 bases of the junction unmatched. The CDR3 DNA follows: TGCGCCAGCAGCCACACTGCCGGGACAGGGGGCGCGAGAGGGACTGAAGCTTTCTTT. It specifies CASSHTAGTGGARGTEAFF. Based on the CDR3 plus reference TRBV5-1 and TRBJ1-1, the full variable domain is KAGVTQTPRYLIKTRGQQVTLSCSPISGHRSVSWYQQTPGQGLQFLFEYFSETQRNKGNFPGRFSGRQFSNSRSEMNVSTLELGDSALYLCASSHTAGTGGARGTEAFFGQGTRLTVV.

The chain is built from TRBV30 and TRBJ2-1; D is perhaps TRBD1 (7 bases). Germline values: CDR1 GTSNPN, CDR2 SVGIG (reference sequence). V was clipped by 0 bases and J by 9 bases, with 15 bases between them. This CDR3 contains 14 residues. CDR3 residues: CAWSVQGGWSEQFF. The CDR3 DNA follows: TGTGCCTGGAGTGTTCAGGGGGGCTGGAGTGAGCAGTTCTTC.

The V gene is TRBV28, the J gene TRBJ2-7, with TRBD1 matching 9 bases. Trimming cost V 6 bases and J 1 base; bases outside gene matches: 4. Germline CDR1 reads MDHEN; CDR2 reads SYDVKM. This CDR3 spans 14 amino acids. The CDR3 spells CASSGQGLSYEQYF. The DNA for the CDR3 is TGTGCCAGCAGCGGACAGGGGTTGTCCTACGAGCAGTACTTC.

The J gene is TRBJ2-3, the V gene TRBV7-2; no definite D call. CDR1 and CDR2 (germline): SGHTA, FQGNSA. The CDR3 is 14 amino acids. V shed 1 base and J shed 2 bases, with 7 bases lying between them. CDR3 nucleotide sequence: TGTGCCAGCAGCTTAGAAGGCTTCACAGATACGCAGTATTTT. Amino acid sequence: CASSLEGFTDTQYF.

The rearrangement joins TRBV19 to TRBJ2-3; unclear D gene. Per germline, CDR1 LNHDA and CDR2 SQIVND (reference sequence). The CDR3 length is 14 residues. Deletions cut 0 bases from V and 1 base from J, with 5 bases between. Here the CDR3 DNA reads TGTGCCAGTAGTATAGACTCGGGCACAGATACGCAGTATTTT. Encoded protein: CASSIDSGTDTQYF.

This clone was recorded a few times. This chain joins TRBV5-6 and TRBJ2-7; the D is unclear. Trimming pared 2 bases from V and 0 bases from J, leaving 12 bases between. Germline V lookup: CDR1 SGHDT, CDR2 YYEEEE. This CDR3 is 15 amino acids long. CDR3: CASSFRQVPSYEQYF. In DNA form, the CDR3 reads TGTGCCAGCAGCTTCCGGCAGGTTCCCTCCTACGAGCAGTACTTC. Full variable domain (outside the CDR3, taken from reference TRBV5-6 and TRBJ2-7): DAGVTQSPTHLIKTRGQQVTLRCSPKSGHDTVSWYQQALGQGPQFIFQYYEEEERQRGNFPDRFSGHQFPNYSSELNVNALLLGDSALYLCASSFRQVPSYEQYFGPGTRLTVT.

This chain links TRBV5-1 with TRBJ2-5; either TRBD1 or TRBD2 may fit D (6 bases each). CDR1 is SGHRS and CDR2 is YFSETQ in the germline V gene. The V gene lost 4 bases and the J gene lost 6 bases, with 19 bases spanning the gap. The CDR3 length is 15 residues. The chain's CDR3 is CASSPWGAALQTQYF. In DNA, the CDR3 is TGCGCCAGCAGCCCCTGGGGGGCAGCTTTACAGACCCAGTACTTC.

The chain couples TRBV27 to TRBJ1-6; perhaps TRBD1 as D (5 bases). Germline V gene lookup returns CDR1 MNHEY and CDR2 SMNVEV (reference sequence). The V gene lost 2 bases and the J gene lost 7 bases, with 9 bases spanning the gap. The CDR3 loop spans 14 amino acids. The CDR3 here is CASSLGRVNSPLHF. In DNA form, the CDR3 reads TGTGCCAGCAGTTTAGGCAGGGTAAATTCACCCCTCCACTTT.

CDR3 region: CAWSVRLAAPRGYEQYF. CDR3 DNA sequence: TGTGCCTGGAGTGTAAGGCTAGCGGCTCCGCGAGGCTACGAGCAGTACTTC. The rearrangement joins TRBV30 to TRBJ2-7; 7 positions agree with TRBD2. Trimming removed 0 bases from V and 3 bases from J; junction bases left unmatched: 14. This CDR3 has 17 amino acids. The germline V gene encodes CDR1 GTSNPN and CDR2 SVGIG (reference sequence). The full variable domain, with the rest looked up from reference TRBV30 and TRBJ2-7, is SQTIHQWPATLVQPVGSPLSLECTVEGTSNPNLYWYRQAAGRGLQLLFYSVGIGQISSEVPQNLSASRPQDRQFILSSKKLLLSDSGFYLCAWSVRLAAPRGYEQYFGPGTRLTVT.

The CDR3 protein is CASSTGPSSGNTIYF. The CDR3 DNA reads TGTGCCAGCAGTACGGGACCCAGCTCTGGAAACACCATATATTTT. V usage is TRBV7-3 and J usage is TRBJ1-3; tentative D call: TRBD1 (5 bases). The CDR3 length is 15 residues. V gave up 6 bases and J gave up 0 bases, with 12 bases separating them. In germline, CDR1 is SGHTA, CDR2 FQGTGA.

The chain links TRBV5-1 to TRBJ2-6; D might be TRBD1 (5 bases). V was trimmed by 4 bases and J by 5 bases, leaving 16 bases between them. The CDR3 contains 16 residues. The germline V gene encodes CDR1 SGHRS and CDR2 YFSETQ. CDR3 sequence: CASSTGQGLRANVLTF. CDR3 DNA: TGCGCCAGCAGCACTGGGCAGGGCTTGCGGGCCAACGTCCTGACTTTC.